Each of the 11 T cell receptor beta chains below was sequenced from the same sample in a study of blood T cell repertoires in COVID-19. Assay used: immunoSEQ multiplex PCR; TCRdb lists only in-frame clones, some missing. The sample gives some 160,000 clones, approximately 83% of which show up once; under 15% is in the top ten. The sample consisted of peripheral blood. These receptors were taken from an older man who had recovered from COVID-19.

This clone has just a few counts. The V gene is TRBV19, the J gene TRBJ2-2, with a weak D call TRBD2 (5 bases). The V end lost 0 bases, the J end lost 12 bases, and 11 bases lay between the germline ends. The length of the CDR3 is 13 residues. CDR1 and CDR2 (germline): LNHDA, SQIVND (reference sequence). CDR3 DNA: TGTGCCAGTAGTATAGATCTAACTAGGAAGCTGTTTTTT. Its protein is CASSIDLTRKLFF. The variable domain in full, with the rest retrieved from reference TRBV19 and TRBJ2-2, is DGGITQSPKYLFRKEGQNVTLSCEQNLNHDAMYWYRQDPGQGLRLIYYSQIVNDFQKGDIAEGYSVSREKKESFPLTVTSAQKNPTAFYLCASSIDLTRKLFFGEGSRLTVL.

V gene TRBV11-2 combines with J gene TRBJ2-3; 12 bases line up with TRBD2. V shed 0 bases and J 4 bases; nucleotides not matched to a gene: 2. The germline V gene encodes CDR1 SGHAT and CDR2 FQNNGV. This CDR3 spans 16 amino acids. The CDR3 sequence is CASSLELAGGPDTQYF. The CDR3, as DNA: TGTGCCAGCAGCTTAGAACTAGCGGGAGGCCCAGATACGCAGTATTTT. Filled out from reference TRBV11-2 and TRBJ2-3, the complete variable domain reads EAGVAQSPRYKIIEKRQSVAFWCNPISGHATLYWYQQILGQGPKLLIQFQNNGVVDDSQLPKDRFSAERLKGVDSTLKIQPAKLEDSAVYLCASSLELAGGPDTQYFGPGTRLTVL.

The V call is TRBV12-3 or TRBV12-4, the J call TRBJ1-1; D unclear. The ends were cut back, 6 bases at V and 1 base at J, with 9 bases in the middle. The CDR3 is made up of 13 amino acids. The CDR3 DNA reads TGTGCCAGCAGACATGCTTCGAACACTGAAGCTTTCTTT. This gives the protein CASRHASNTEAFF.

CDR3 loop: CATSKGTSGTDTQYF. The CDR3 nucleotides read TGTGCCACCAGCAAAGGGACTAGCGGCACAGATACGCAGTATTTT. The chain uses TRBV15 and TRBJ2-3, with 10 bases lining up with TRBD2. CDR3 length: 15 residues. V shed 4 bases and J 1 base; nucleotides not matched to a gene: 2. CDR1 and CDR2 from the germline V gene are LNHNV and YYDKDF (reference sequence).

This clone has just a few counts. This rearrangement joins TRBV2 to TRBJ2-2; 7 nucleotides match TRBD2. V shed 5 bases and J 2 bases; nucleotides not matched to a gene: 5. The CDR3 totals 15 residues. Germline assignment: CDR1 SNHLY and CDR2 FYNNEI. CDR3 residues: CASSPLTSNTGELFF. The CDR3 coding sequence is TGTGCCAGCAGTCCACTGACTAGCAACACCGGGGAGCTGTTTTTT. Complete variable domain (other parts from reference TRBV2 and TRBJ2-2): EPEVTQTPSHQVTQMGQEVILRCVPISNHLYFYWYRQILGQKVEFLVSFYNNEISEKSEIFDDQFSVERPDGSNFTLKIRSTKLEDSAMYFCASSPLTSNTGELFFGEGSRLTVL.

The V gene is TRBV27, the J gene TRBJ1-5; D perhaps matches TRBD1 (6 bases). Germline V lookup: CDR1 MNHEY, CDR2 SMNVEV (reference sequence). The CDR3 runs 15 residues. V was pared by 3 bases and J by 0 bases, with 9 bases between. The CDR3 sequence is CASSFLTGSNQPQHF. The DNA for the CDR3 is TGTGCCAGCAGTTTCCTGACAGGTAGCAATCAGCCCCAGCATTTT.

The rearrangement uses TRBV2 and TRBJ2-2, with D possibly being TRBD2 (6 bases). The CDR3 has 15 amino acids. The germline V gene encodes CDR1 SNHLY and CDR2 FYNNEI. The germline V and J ends were trimmed by 6 bases and 2 bases, with 13 bases remaining between them. This chain's CDR3 is CASRNSGVNTGELFF. The CDR3 coding sequence is TGTGCCAGCAGAAATAGCGGAGTTAACACCGGGGAGCTGTTTTTT.

The gene calls are TRBV3-1 (or the pseudogene TRBV3-2) and TRBJ1-1; 7 bases line up with TRBD1. V shed 1 base and J 4 bases; nucleotides not matched to a gene: 3. CDR1 is LGHDT, CDR2 YNNKEL, per germline (reference sequence). This CDR3 contains 14 residues. The CDR3: CASSQGQGITEAFF. Here the CDR3 DNA reads TGTGCCAGCAGCCAAGGACAGGGAATCACTGAAGCTTTCTTT.

The rearrangement joins TRBV5-1 to TRBJ2-7; maybe TRBD1 (6 bases). The CDR3 runs to 14 residues. Deletions cut 3 bases from V and 5 bases from J, with 15 bases between. The germline gives CDR1 SGHRS, CDR2 YFSETQ. DNA of the CDR3: TGCGCCAGCAGCTGGACAGCTGCCACCGACGAGCAGTACTTC. It is translated as CASSWTAATDEQYF.

This clone appeared a single time. The rearrangement joins TRBV27 to TRBJ2-1, with TRBD1 identical over 9 bases. V shed 2 bases and J 4 bases; nucleotides not matched to a gene: 6. CDR3 size: 16 residues. Germline V gene lookup returns CDR1 MNHEY and CDR2 SMNVEV (reference sequence). CDR3 bases: TGTGCCAGCAGTTTAAGGGGACAGGGCCTTTACAATGAGCAGTTCTTC. This translates into CASSLRGQGLYNEQFF.

This chain uses TRBV10-1 with TRBJ2-2, with D perhaps matching TRBD1 (5 bases). V gave up 5 bases and J gave up 6 bases, with 10 bases separating them. This CDR3 is 13 amino acids long. Germline values: CDR1 WNHNN, CDR2 SYGVQD (reference sequence). CDR3 nucleotide sequence: TGCGCCAGCAGTCCCAGGGCCGCCGGGGAGCTGTTTTTT. Protein sequence: CASSPRAAGELFF.